A single sample is the source of the 26 T cell receptor beta chains below, sequenced in a study of T cells in Graves' hyperthyroidism and ophthalmopathy. The investigators amplified TCR beta CDR3 regions from RNA transcripts. HTBI primers were employed in a first-round RT-PCR of the TCR CDR3. TCRdb ran MiXCR on the multiplex PCR reads and lists one entry per CDR3 protein. The sample contains about 400,000 distinct CDR3 sequences, roughly 15% of which appear only once. The sample was blood. The receptors originated from a man aged 18 to 35 with Graves' ophthalmopathy.

This rearrangement joins TRBV7-8 to TRBJ1-2, with D possibly being TRBD1 (6 bases). The CDR3 consists of 13 residues. CDR1 and CDR2 from the germline V gene are SGHVS and FQNEAQ. The V end lost 5 bases, the J end lost 4 bases, and 11 bases lay between the germline ends. As DNA, the CDR3 is TGTGCCAGCAGCGAAACAGGGACCTATGGCTACACCTTC. Protein sequence: CASSETGTYGYTF.

The V and J genes are TRBV30 and TRBJ1-1, with D uncertain. V was pared by 5 bases and J by 6 bases, with 10 bases between. Germline values: CDR1 GTSNPN, CDR2 SVGIG (reference sequence). The CDR3 totals 11 residues. This chain's CDR3 is CAWGGLSEAFF. The CDR3 DNA is TGTGCCTGGGGTGGACTTTCTGAAGCTTTCTTT.

At least ten counts were recorded for this clonotype. V and J are TRBV5-8 and TRBJ2-7; D remains ambiguous. The CDR3 runs 15 residues. The V end lost 3 bases, the J end lost 5 bases, and 18 bases lay between the germline ends. The germline V gene has CDR1 SGHTS and CDR2 YDEGEE. The CDR3 reads CASSSFGGGIDEQYF. The CDR3 DNA sequence: TGTGCCAGCAGCTCGTTCGGCGGTGGAATAGACGAGCAGTACTTC.

This clonotype was counted ten times or more. The chain links TRBV11-2 to TRBJ1-2; D call uncertain. V dropped 0 bases and J dropped 9 bases, with 20 bases sitting between them. The germline CDR1 and CDR2 sequences are SGHAT and FQNNGV. The CDR3 spans 16 residues. CDR3 region: CASSLEPQRSTISYTF. The CDR3 DNA is TGTGCCAGCAGCTTAGAACCCCAACGGTCTACAATTAGCTACACCTTC.

This clonotype was detected ten times or more. The chain carries TRBV12-3 or TRBV12-4 and TRBJ2-2; D possibly uses TRBD1 or TRBD2 (5 bases each). This CDR3 contains 15 residues. Trimming stripped 8 bases from V and 3 bases from J, with 16 bases between. The CDR3 protein is CASREGQLYTGELFF. The CDR3 DNA is TGTGCCAGCCGCGAGGGGCAGCTTTACACCGGGGAGCTGTTTTTT.

At least ten counts were recorded for this clonotype. The CDR3 spells CASSVAATVNTEAFF. DNA for the CDR3: TGTGCCAGCAGCGTAGCGGCGACGGTGAACACTGAAGCTTTCTTT. This chain uses TRBV9 with TRBJ1-1; unclear D gene. The germline V gene has CDR1 SGDLS and CDR2 YYNGEE. The V end was cut by 0 bases, the J end by 0 bases, with 9 bases between. CDR3 size: 15 residues.

The sample holds many counts of this clonotype. The genes are TRBV7-3 and TRBJ2-3; no clear D gene. V lost 4 bases to trimming and J lost 0 bases, with 8 bases between them. This CDR3 spans 14 amino acids. Germline V gives CDR1 SGHTA, CDR2 FQGTGA. CDR3 in DNA: TGTGCCAGCAGCTCCTACCCAAGCACAGATACGCAGTATTTT. Protein: CASSSYPSTDTQYF.

As concerns this clonotype: The DNA is omitted, as the CDR3 cannot be located on it reliably, and the CDR3 follows TCRdb's listing. This sequence joins TRBV5-1 and TRBJ1-2. Germline V gene data show CDR1 as SGHRS and CDR2 as YFSETQ. The CDR3 adds up to 20 amino acids, both ends counted. The CDR3 is CASSFYICSAGEGRSLGYTF.

This clonotype was seen many times. The V and J genes are TRBV6-5 and TRBJ2-3; D remains ambiguous. The V gene's germline CDR1 is MNHEY and CDR2 SVGAGI. The CDR3 sequence is 14 residues long. Deletions cut 1 base from V and 2 bases from J, with 7 bases between. This CDR3 reads CASSYLDHTDTQYF. CDR3 in DNA: TGTGCCAGCAGTTACTTAGACCACACAGATACGCAGTATTTT.

The rearrangement links TRBV28 to TRBJ2-7, with 8 nucleotides matching TRBD1. CDR3 size: 16 residues. V lost 2 bases to trimming and J lost 0 bases; unmatched junction nucleotides: 6. Germline V gene sequence: CDR1 MDHEN, CDR2 SYDVKM. For the CDR3, the DNA is TGTGCCAGCAGTTTAAGAGGACAGGGCGGCTCCTACGAGCAGTACTTC. It specifies CASSLRGQGGSYEQYF. The whole variable domain, filled in from reference TRBV28 and TRBJ2-7, reads DVKVTQSSRYLVKRTGEKVFLECVQDMDHENMFWYRQDPGLGLRLIYFSYDVKMKEKGDIPEGYSVSREKKERFSLILESASTNQTSMYLCASSLRGQGGSYEQYFGPGTRLTVT.

This clonotype appeared a single time. V gene TRBV19 combines with J gene TRBJ2-4; weak D call: TRBD2 (6 bases). Looked up from germline, CDR1 is LNHDA and CDR2 is SQIVND (reference sequence). The CDR3 consists of 14 residues. V was shortened by 4 bases and J by 5 bases, with 12 bases between the two germline ends. The CDR3 DNA reads TGTGCCAGTAGTAATGAGATAGCGGAAAACATTCAGTACTTC. Translation: CASSNEIAENIQYF. Full variable domain (remainder filled in from reference TRBV19 and TRBJ2-4): DGGITQSPKYLFRKEGQNVTLSCEQNLNHDAMYWYRQDPGQGLRLIYYSQIVNDFQKGDIAEGYSVSREKKESFPLTVTSAQKNPTAFYLCASSNEIAENIQYFGAGTRLSVL.

This clonotype was counted ten times or more. The chain couples TRBV5-1 to TRBJ1-1, with 11 nucleotides matching TRBD1. Germline loops: CDR1 SGHRS, CDR2 YFSETQ. The CDR3 runs to 15 residues. The trim removed 6 bases at V and 2 bases at J, leaving 6 bases unmatched. The CDR3 protein is CASTRTGGINTEAFF. The CDR3 coding sequence is TGCGCCAGCACTCGGACAGGGGGCATAAACACTGAAGCTTTCTTT. Full variable domain (outside the CDR3, taken from reference TRBV5-1 and TRBJ1-1): KAGVTQTPRYLIKTRGQQVTLSCSPISGHRSVSWYQQTPGQGLQFLFEYFSETQRNKGNFPGRFSGRQFSNSRSEMNVSTLELGDSALYLCASTRTGGINTEAFFGQGTRLTVV.

A few counts support this clonotype. This chain connects TRBV9 to TRBJ2-3; no clear D gene. V was pared by 4 bases and J by 6 bases, with 9 bases between. The length of the CDR3 is 12 residues. Per the germline V gene, CDR1 is SGDLS and CDR2 is YYNGEE. CDR3 loop: CASSLPLDTQYF. As DNA, the CDR3 is TGTGCCAGCAGCCTCCCCCTGGATACGCAGTATTTT. The variable domain in full, completed from reference TRBV9 and TRBJ2-3, reads DSGVTQTPKHLITATGQRVTLRCSPRSGDLSVYWYQQSLDQGLQFLIQYYNGEERAKGNILERFSAQQFPDLHSELNLSSLELGDSALYFCASSLPLDTQYFGPGTRLTVL.

As for this clonotype: A read error is possible here, since a much larger clone lies one base away. The chain recombines TRBV7-9 with TRBJ2-7; D might be TRBD2 (6 bases). The CDR3 spans 15 residues. With 1 base removed from V and 7 bases from J, the gap between germline ends came to 17 bases. CDR1 is SEHNR, CDR2 FQNEAQ, per germline (reference sequence). The CDR3 spells CASSLVRLAFDEQYF. The CDR3 DNA follows: TGTGCCAGCAGCTTAGTCAGGCTAGCGTTCGATGAGCAGTACTTC.

This clonotype was counted ten times or more. The V and J genes are TRBV3-1 and TRBJ2-7; 11 positions match TRBD1. This CDR3 is 14 amino acids long. Trimming cost V 2 bases and J 5 bases; bases outside gene matches: 2. Looked up from germline, CDR1 is LGHDT and CDR2 is YNNKEL (reference sequence). The CDR3 bases are TGTGCCAGCAGCCAACGGGACAGGGGGGACGAGCAGTACTTC. Its protein product is CASSQRDRGDEQYF.

With regard to this clonotype: This may arise from a read error, as a much more abundant clone is one base away. V usage is TRBV20-1 and J usage is TRBJ2-5, with TRBD1 matching over 8 bases. CDR3 size: 13 residues. From germline, CDR1 is DFQATT and CDR2 SNEGSKA (reference sequence). V lost 3 bases, J lost 7 bases, and 7 bases stayed unmatched. The CDR3 nucleotides are TGCAGTGCTAGTGGGGGGACAGGAGGGACCCAGTACTTC. Amino acid sequence: CSASGGTGGTQYF.

The chain couples TRBV2 to TRBJ2-1, with 12 bases that match TRBD2. Germline V gene sequence: CDR1 SNHLY, CDR2 FYNNEI. The CDR3 has 14 residues. V was pared by 3 bases and J by 15 bases, with 9 bases of the junction left unmatched. The CDR3 here is CASSDTLAGGAGFF. The CDR3 DNA reads TGTGCCAGCAGTGACACCCTAGCGGGGGGGGCTGGGTTCTTC.

The chain joins TRBV7-9 to TRBJ2-7, with 7 bases lining up with TRBD2. Germline V gene sequence: CDR1 SEHNR, CDR2 FQNEAQ (reference sequence). With 2 bases clipped from V and 4 bases from J, the junction kept 8 bases outside the gene matches. The CDR3 runs to 15 residues. CDR3 DNA sequence: TGTGCCAGCAGCTTATTTGGCGGGAGTCAATACGAGCAGTACTTC. Residues: CASSLFGGSQYEQYF.

The chain combines TRBV24-1 with TRBJ2-5, with 13 bases matching TRBD2. The CDR3 consists of 19 residues. V gave up 4 bases and J gave up 2 bases; unmatched junction bases: 12. Looked up from germline, CDR1 is KGHDR and CDR2 is SFDVKD. CDR3 region: CATSETAGLAGVFQETQYF. The DNA of the CDR3 is TGTGCCACCAGTGAAACTGCCGGACTAGCGGGAGTGTTTCAAGAGACCCAGTACTTC.

This clonotype was seen ten or more times. This chain links TRBV7-2 with TRBJ2-1; TRBD2 aligns across 11 bases. From germline, CDR1 is SGHTA and CDR2 FQGNSA. The CDR3 runs to 19 residues. V was clipped by 5 bases and J by 4 bases; unmatched bases: 16. The CDR3 DNA reads TGTGCCAGCAGCCAGGGACTTAGCGGGGGGGCCGGGGGTTACAATGAGCAGTTCTTC. Its protein is CASSQGLSGGAGGYNEQFF.

A remark on this clonotype: Its ends do not fully match the called genes, so a read error is possible. The chain has TRBV7-9 and TRBJ2-2, with 10 positions matching TRBD2. From germline, CDR1 is SEHNR and CDR2 FQNEAQ (reference sequence). The CDR3 is made up of 16 amino acids. This CDR3 reads CASRPTSGVNTGEPFF. CDR3 nucleotide sequence: TGTGCCAGCAGGCCTACTAGCGGGGTTAACACCGGGGAGCCGTTTTTT.

In this sample, this clonotype turned up many times. This sequence joins TRBV5-1 and TRBJ1-5; perhaps TRBD1 as D (6 bases). The CDR3 consists of 15 residues. Trimming took off 0 bases at V and 3 bases at J, with 10 bases between the two ends. CDR1 and CDR2 (germline): SGHRS, YFSETQ. This CDR3 reads CASSLETGTNQPQHF. The DNA for the CDR3 is TGCGCCAGCAGCTTGGAAACAGGGACCAATCAGCCCCAGCATTTT.

This clonotype has a count of ten or more. The rearrangement joins TRBV20-1 to TRBJ1-1, with D possibly being TRBD1 (5 bases). V was pared by 7 bases and J by 5 bases, with 14 bases between. The CDR3 is 12 amino acids. The germline V gene has CDR1 DFQATT and CDR2 SNEGSKA (reference sequence). The CDR3 DNA follows: TGCAGTGTTTATCGAGGGGTAACTGAAGCTTTCTTT. Translated: CSVYRGVTEAFF.

This clonotype was counted at least ten times. This chain joins TRBV12-3 or TRBV12-4 and TRBJ2-3; D possibly corresponds to TRBD2 (5 bases). The CDR3 loop spans 16 amino acids. V was trimmed by 5 bases and J by 2 bases, leaving 17 bases between them. The CDR3 DNA sequence: TGTGCCAGCAGTCACTCCGGACTGGAGCCCACAGATACGCAGTATTTT. Translated, it gives CASSHSGLEPTDTQYF.

This clonotype was seen many times. J is TRBJ2-2 and V is TRBV11-3; 9 nucleotides line up with TRBD1. The CDR3 has 15 amino acids. Trimming cost V 2 bases and J 3 bases; bases outside gene matches: 1. Germline loops: CDR1 SGHNT, CDR2 YENEEA. Here the CDR3 reads CASSLRQGDTGELFF. DNA of the CDR3: TGTGCCAGCAGCTTACGACAGGGGGACACCGGGGAGCTGTTTTTT. Complete variable domain (other parts from reference TRBV11-3 and TRBJ2-2): EAGVVQSPRYKIIEKKQPVAFWCNPISGHNTLYWYLQNLGQGPELLIRYENEEAVDDSQLPKDRFSAERLKGVDSTLKIQPAELGDSAVYLCASSLRQGDTGELFFGEGSRLTVL.

This clonotype occurred a few times. The gene calls are TRBV6-1 and TRBJ2-2; a possible D gene is TRBD1 (6 bases). Germline V gene data show CDR1 as MNHNS and CDR2 as SASEGT. With 7 bases removed from V and 4 bases from J, the gap between germline ends came to 13 bases. The CDR3 totals 14 residues. The CDR3 sequence is CASKSPDSTGELFF. CDR3 coding DNA: TGTGCCAGCAAGAGCCCGGACAGCACCGGGGAGCTGTTTTTT.